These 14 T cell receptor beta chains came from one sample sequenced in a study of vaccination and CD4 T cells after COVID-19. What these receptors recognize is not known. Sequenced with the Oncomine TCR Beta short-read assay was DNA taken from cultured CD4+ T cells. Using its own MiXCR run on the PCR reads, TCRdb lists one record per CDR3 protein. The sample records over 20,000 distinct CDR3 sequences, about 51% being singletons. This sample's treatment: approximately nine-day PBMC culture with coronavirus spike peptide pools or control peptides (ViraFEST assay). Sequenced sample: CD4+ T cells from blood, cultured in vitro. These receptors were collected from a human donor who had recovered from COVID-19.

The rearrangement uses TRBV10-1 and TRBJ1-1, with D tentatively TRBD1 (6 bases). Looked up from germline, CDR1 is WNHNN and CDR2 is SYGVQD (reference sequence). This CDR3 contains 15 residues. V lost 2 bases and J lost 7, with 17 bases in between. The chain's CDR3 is CASSEGGAMGNEAFF. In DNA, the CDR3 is TGCGCCAGCAGTGAGGGGGGCGCGATGGGAAATGAAGCTTTCTTT.

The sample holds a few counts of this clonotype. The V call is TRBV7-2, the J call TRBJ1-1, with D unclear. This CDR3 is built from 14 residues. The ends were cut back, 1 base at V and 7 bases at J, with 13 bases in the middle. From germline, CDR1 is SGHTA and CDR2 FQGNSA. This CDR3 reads CASSLESRTGEAFF. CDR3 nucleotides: TGTGCCAGCAGCTTAGAATCTCGGACGGGTGAAGCTTTCTTT.

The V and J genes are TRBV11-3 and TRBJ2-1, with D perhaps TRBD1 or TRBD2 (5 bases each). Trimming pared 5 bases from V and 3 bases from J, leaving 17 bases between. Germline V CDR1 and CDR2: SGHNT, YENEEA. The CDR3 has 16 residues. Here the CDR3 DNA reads TGTGCCAGCAGCAGGTTTGACAGAGGGGTCTACAATGAGCAGTTCTTC. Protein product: CASSRFDRGVYNEQFF.

The CDR3 nucleotides read TGTGCCAGCAGCCCCCAGTTAAGCGGGGGCACCGGGGAGCTGTTTTTT. It codes for CASSPQLSGGTGELFF. This rearrangement joins TRBV7-2 to TRBJ2-2, with 8 bases matching TRBD2. With V trimmed by 5 bases and J by 4 bases, 9 bases remained unmatched. The CDR3 consists of 16 residues. Germline V gene lookup returns CDR1 SGHTA and CDR2 FQGNSA.

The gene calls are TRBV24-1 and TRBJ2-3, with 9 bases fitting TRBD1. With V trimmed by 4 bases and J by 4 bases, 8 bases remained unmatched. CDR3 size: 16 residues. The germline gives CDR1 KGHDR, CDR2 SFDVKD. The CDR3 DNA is TGTGCCACCAGTGACCCCGGGACAGGGTTGCCAGATACGCAGTATTTT. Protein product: CATSDPGTGLPDTQYF.

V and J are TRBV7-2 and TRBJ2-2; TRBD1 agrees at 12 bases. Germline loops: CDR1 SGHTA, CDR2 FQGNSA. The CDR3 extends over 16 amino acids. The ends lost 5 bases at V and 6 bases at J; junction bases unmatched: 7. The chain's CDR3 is CASSTPRDRGPGELFF. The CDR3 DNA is TGTGCCAGCAGCACGCCCCGGGACAGGGGGCCCGGGGAGCTGTTTTTT.

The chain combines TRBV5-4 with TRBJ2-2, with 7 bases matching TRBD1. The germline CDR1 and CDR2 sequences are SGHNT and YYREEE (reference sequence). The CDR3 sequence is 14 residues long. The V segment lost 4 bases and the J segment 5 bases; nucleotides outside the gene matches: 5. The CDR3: CASSLRQGTGELFF. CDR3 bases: TGTGCCAGCAGCCTCCGACAGGGTACCGGGGAGCTGTTTTTT. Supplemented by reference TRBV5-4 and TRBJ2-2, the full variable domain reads ETGVTQSPTHLIKTRGQQVTLRCSSQSGHNTVSWYQQALGQGPQFIFQYYREEENGRGNFPPRFSGLQFPNYSSELNVNALELDDSALYLCASSLRQGTGELFFGEGSRLTVL.

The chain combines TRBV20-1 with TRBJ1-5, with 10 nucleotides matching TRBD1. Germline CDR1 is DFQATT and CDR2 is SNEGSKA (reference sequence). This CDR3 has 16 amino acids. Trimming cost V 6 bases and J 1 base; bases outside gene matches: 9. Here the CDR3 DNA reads TGCAGTGCGGGACAGGGGACGGGGGTAAGCAATCAGCCCCAGCATTTT. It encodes CSAGQGTGVSNQPQHF.

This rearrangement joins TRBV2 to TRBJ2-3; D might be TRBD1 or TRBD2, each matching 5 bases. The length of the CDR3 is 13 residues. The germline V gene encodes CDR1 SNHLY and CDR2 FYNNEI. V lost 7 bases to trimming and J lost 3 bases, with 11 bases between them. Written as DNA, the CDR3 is TGTGCCAGCAAACGGGGCCCGACAGATACGCAGTATTTT. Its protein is CASKRGPTDTQYF.

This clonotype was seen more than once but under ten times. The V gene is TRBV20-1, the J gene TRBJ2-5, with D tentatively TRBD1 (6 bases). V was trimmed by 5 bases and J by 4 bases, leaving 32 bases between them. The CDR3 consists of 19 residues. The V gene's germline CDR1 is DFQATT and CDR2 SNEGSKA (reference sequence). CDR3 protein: CSAAALGWGPGVEGETQYF. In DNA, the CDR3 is TGCAGTGCTGCCGCCCTAGGGTGGGGGCCAGGGGTTGAGGGAGAGACCCAGTACTTC.

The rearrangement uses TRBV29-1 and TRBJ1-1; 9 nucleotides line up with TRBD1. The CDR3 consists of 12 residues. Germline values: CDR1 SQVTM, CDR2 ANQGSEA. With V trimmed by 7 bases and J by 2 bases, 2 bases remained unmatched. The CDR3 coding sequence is TGCAGCGGGGGACAGGGAAACACTGAAGCTTTCTTT. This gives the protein CSGGQGNTEAFF.

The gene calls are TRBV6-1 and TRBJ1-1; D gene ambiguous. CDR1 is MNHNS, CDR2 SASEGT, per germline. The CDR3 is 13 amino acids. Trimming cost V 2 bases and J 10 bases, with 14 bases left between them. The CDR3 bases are TGTGCCAGCAGTGAAAGGAGGGTGGCGGTAGCTTTCTTT. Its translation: CASSERRVAVAFF.

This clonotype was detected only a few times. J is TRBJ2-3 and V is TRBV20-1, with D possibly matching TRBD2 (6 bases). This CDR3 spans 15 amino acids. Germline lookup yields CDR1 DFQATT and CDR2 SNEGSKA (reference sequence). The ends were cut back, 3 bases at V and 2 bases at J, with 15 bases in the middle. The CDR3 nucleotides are TGCAGTGCTAGTGGGCACGGAGGGAACACAGATACGCAGTATTTT. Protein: CSASGHGGNTDTQYF.

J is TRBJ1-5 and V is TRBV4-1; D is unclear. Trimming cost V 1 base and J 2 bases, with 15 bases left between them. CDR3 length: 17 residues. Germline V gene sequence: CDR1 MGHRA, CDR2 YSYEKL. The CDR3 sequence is CASSQGLARLGNQPQHF. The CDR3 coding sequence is TGCGCCAGCAGCCAAGGACTCGCGCGGTTAGGCAATCAGCCCCAGCATTTT.